These 21 T cell receptor beta chains came from one sample sequenced in a study of T cell responses to AZD1222 COVID-19 vaccine. Measured with immunoSEQ multiplex PCR; TCRdb has only the in-frame clones, and not every one. The data show roughly 250,000 clones, with 85% to 95% seen just once and 0.5% to 0.65% held by the top ten. Here the sequenced sample was peripheral blood, taken on day 0 of AZD1222 vaccination. These TCRs come from an adult in good health.

This clone was found once. This chain links TRBV5-1 with TRBJ2-7, with 11 bases aligning to TRBD2. The CDR3 contains 15 residues. Germline V gives CDR1 SGHRS, CDR2 YFSETQ. V was pared by 4 bases and J by 3 bases, with 6 bases of the junction left unmatched. CDR3 DNA sequence: TGCGCCAGCAGCCCAACTAGCGGGGGCTACTACGAGCAGTACTTC. It yields the protein CASSPTSGGYYEQYF.

This clone was observed once. The V gene is TRBV2, the J gene TRBJ2-3; 9 bases are a match to TRBD2. V dropped 7 bases and J dropped 1; count of bases not matched to a gene: 3. The germline gives CDR1 SNHLY, CDR2 FYNNEI. The CDR3 consists of 14 residues. In DNA, the CDR3 is TGTGCCAGCAACCTAGCGGGACGCACAGATACGCAGTATTTT. Translating it yields CASNLAGRTDTQYF.

This sequence joins TRBV6-2 or TRBV6-3 and TRBJ1-1; TRBD1 aligns across 10 bases. CDR1 MNHEY and CDR2 SVGEGT come from the germline V gene. The CDR3 spans 16 residues. V lost 4 bases to trimming and J lost 4 bases; unmatched junction nucleotides: 9. The CDR3 DNA reads TGTGCCAGCAGTTTCTGGACAGGGGGTATCAGCACTGAAGCTTTCTTT. Translating gives CASSFWTGGISTEAFF.

The chain is built from TRBV6-2 or TRBV6-3 and TRBJ1-6; weak D call: TRBD1 (5 bases). This CDR3 region has 15 residues. Germline V CDR1 and CDR2: MNHEY, SVGEGT. Trimming took off 6 bases at V and 7 bases at J, with 16 bases between the two ends. The DNA of the CDR3 is TGTGCCAGCAGCCCCCGGGGACGAGGGAATTCACCCCTCCACTTT. Its translation is CASSPRGRGNSPLHF.

This rearrangement joins TRBV7-9 to TRBJ1-1, with 8 bases that match TRBD1. Trimming removed 5 bases from V and 5 bases from J; junction bases left unmatched: 4. The CDR3 is 13 amino acids. The V gene's germline CDR1 is SEHNR and CDR2 FQNEAQ (reference sequence). The CDR3 coding sequence is TGTGCCAGCAGCGCACAGGGGGGGACTGAAGCTTTCTTT. The encoded protein is CASSAQGGTEAFF.

This clone has just a few counts. The genes are TRBV7-8 and TRBJ1-6; TRBD1 matches 9 bases. From germline, CDR1 is SGHVS and CDR2 FQNEAQ. V trimming: 5 bases; J trimming: 6 bases; junction bases outside the gene matches: 8. The CDR3 totals 16 residues. The CDR3 DNA sequence: TGTGCCAGCAGCCCAAGGACAGGGGTTCTTAATTCACCCCTCCACTTT. Amino acid sequence: CASSPRTGVLNSPLHF. The full variable domain, in which reference TRBV7-8 and TRBJ1-6 provide the parts outside the CDR3, is GAGVSQSPRYKVAKRGQDVALRCDPISGHVSLFWYQQALGQGPEFLTYFQNEAQLDKSGLPSDRFFAERPEGSVSTLKIQRTQQEDSAVYLCASSPRTGVLNSPLHFGNGTRLTVT.

This chain connects TRBV19 to TRBJ1-1; D not resolved. Trimming shortened V by 7 bases and J by 3 bases, and 12 bases separated the two germline ends. This CDR3 contains 13 residues. The V gene's germline CDR1 is LNHDA and CDR2 SQIVND (reference sequence). The CDR3 DNA reads TGTGCCAGTACCTTACGGTGGGACACTGAAGCTTTCTTT. Amino acids: CASTLRWDTEAFF.

The chain is built from TRBV15 and TRBJ1-4, with D possibly being TRBD1 (5 bases). Deletions cut 8 bases from V and 8 bases from J, with 12 bases between. The CDR3 has 12 residues. The germline V gene has CDR1 LNHNV and CDR2 YYDKDF (reference sequence). The CDR3 DNA sequence: TGTGCCACCGGGACTGTAGCGGAAAAACTGTTTTTT. It yields the protein CATGTVAEKLFF.

The chain links TRBV2 to TRBJ2-5; TRBD1 might be the D (5 bases). Germline V gives CDR1 SNHLY, CDR2 FYNNEI. The CDR3 spans 16 residues. Between the trimmed V and J ends, which lost 0 bases and 4 bases, there was a span of 15 bases. The CDR3 nucleotides read TGTGCCAGCAGTGAAGCGGGCAGGGCATTCGGAGAGACCCAGTACTTC. This sequence encodes CASSEAGRAFGETQYF. The full variable domain, its missing parts supplied by reference TRBV2 and TRBJ2-5, is EPEVTQTPSHQVTQMGQEVILRCVPISNHLYFYWYRQILGQKVEFLVSFYNNEISEKSEIFDDQFSVERPDGSNFTLKIRSTKLEDSAMYFCASSEAGRAFGETQYFGPGTRLLVL.

V usage is TRBV6-5 and J usage is TRBJ2-7; D not certain. CDR1 is MNHEY and CDR2 is SVGAGI in the germline V gene. With 5 bases removed from V and 9 bases from J, the gap between germline ends came to 23 bases. The CDR3 covers 15 residues. DNA for the CDR3: TGTGCCAGCAGTACCAGAACCCATAACTCACTGGGGCAGTACTTC. Translation: CASSTRTHNSLGQYF.

Turning to this clone: The same CDR3 arises from other DNA sequences in this sample as well. The chain uses TRBV27 and TRBJ1-5; TRBD1 is a possible D gene (6 bases). The V gene lost 0 bases and the J gene lost 2 bases, with 8 bases spanning the gap. The CDR3 length is 15 residues. Germline CDR1 and CDR2: MNHEY and SMNVEV (reference sequence). The CDR3 nucleotides are TGTGCCAGCAGTTTATCGACAGGCGGCAATCAGCCCCAGCATTTT. It codes for CASSLSTGGNQPQHF.

The CDR3: CASSLILPISQETQYF. The CDR3 DNA follows: TGTGCCAGCAGCTTAATTCTTCCCATCAGCCAAGAGACCCAGTACTTC. The J gene is TRBJ2-5, the V gene TRBV7-9; D not resolved. CDR1 and CDR2 from the germline V gene are SEHNR and FQNEAQ (reference sequence). The ends were cut back, 2 bases at V and 1 base at J, with 14 bases in the middle. The CDR3 runs to 16 residues.

The V and J genes are TRBV2 and TRBJ2-4; D perhaps matches TRBD1 (8 bases). Per germline, CDR1 SNHLY and CDR2 FYNNEI. With 4 bases removed from V and 14 bases from J, the gap between germline ends came to 15 bases. There are 12 residues in the CDR3. DNA for the CDR3: TGTGCCAGCAGTGGAACAGGGGGGGCGAAGTACTTC. It codes for CASSGTGGAKYF. Full variable domain (remainder filled in from reference TRBV2 and TRBJ2-4): EPEVTQTPSHQVTQMGQEVILRCVPISNHLYFYWYRQILGQKVEFLVSFYNNEISEKSEIFDDQFSVERPDGSNFTLKIRSTKLEDSAMYFCASSGTGGAKYFGAGTRLSVL.

V usage is TRBV9 and J usage is TRBJ2-7, with D perhaps being TRBD1 or TRBD2 (5 bases each). This CDR3 spans 13 amino acids. V lost 4 bases and J 5 bases, leaving 13 bases between the germline ends. Germline values: CDR1 SGDLS, CDR2 YYNGEE. CDR3 in amino acids: CASSSLGRDEQYF. The CDR3 DNA follows: TGTGCCAGCAGCTCACTGGGACGGGACGAGCAGTACTTC.

This clone appeared a single time. The gene calls are TRBV2 and TRBJ1-2; weak D call: TRBD1 (5 bases). Trimming cost V 1 base and J 0 bases, with 15 bases left between them. The CDR3 totals 17 residues. Per the germline V gene, CDR1 is SNHLY and CDR2 is FYNNEI. CDR3 nucleotides: TGTGCCAGCAGTGAAGGTGGGGGGTTGCTAGCTAACTATGGCTACACCTTC. Translated, it gives CASSEGGGLLANYGYTF.

V usage is TRBV11-2 and J usage is TRBJ1-2, with no clear D. Germline CDR1 reads SGHAT; CDR2 reads FQNNGV. The CDR3 consists of 13 residues. V was cut by 3 bases and J by 0 bases, with 5 bases left in between. CDR3 region: CASSFDANYGYTF. DNA for the CDR3: TGTGCCAGCAGCTTTGATGCTAACTATGGCTACACCTTC.

The chain recombines TRBV19 with TRBJ2-6; D is undetermined. This CDR3 has 15 residues. The V gene lost 6 bases and the J gene lost 0 bases, with 9 bases spanning the gap. Germline values: CDR1 LNHDA, CDR2 SQIVND (reference sequence). CDR3 nucleotide sequence: TGTGCCAGTAGCCAATCGGGCTCTGGGGCCAACGTCCTGACTTTC. It is translated as CASSQSGSGANVLTF.

As regards this clone: This sample also contains other DNA sequences that code for the same CDR3. The CDR3 DNA follows: TGCAGTGCAAGCGGGGGCTACGAGCAGTACTTC. Translation gives CSASGGYEQYF. The chain carries TRBV20-1 and TRBJ2-7; 8 bases are shared with TRBD2. The V gene end was trimmed by 6 bases and the J gene end by 3 bases; junction bases not matched to a gene: 1. The CDR3 has 11 residues. Germline assignment: CDR1 DFQATT and CDR2 SNEGSKA (reference sequence).

In DNA, the CDR3 is TGCGCCAGCAGCCAAACTTTCGGGGTGCACGGCTACGAGCAGTACTTC. Protein product: CASSQTFGVHGYEQYF. The V gene is TRBV4-3, the J gene TRBJ2-7; TRBD2 is a possible D gene (5 bases). V was pared by 2 bases and J by 3 bases, with 17 bases between. Per the germline V gene, CDR1 is LGHNA and CDR2 is YSLEER. This CDR3 is built from 16 residues.

The rearrangement links TRBV7-8 to TRBJ1-1; D unclear. Germline CDR1 SGHVS, CDR2 FQNEAQ. The V end was cut by 4 bases, the J end by 6 bases, with 18 bases between. This CDR3 region has 15 residues. CDR3 region: CASSSGPGKGAEAFF. The DNA for the CDR3 is TGTGCCAGCAGCTCGGGCCCGGGGAAGGGTGCTGAAGCTTTCTTT.

CDR3 DNA sequence: TGTGCCAGCAGCGTAGCCCCAAGCAATCAGCCCCAGCATTTT. Residues: CASSVAPSNQPQHF. The V and J genes are TRBV9 and TRBJ1-5; D ambiguous. This CDR3 is built from 14 residues. V was pared by 0 bases and J by 1 base, with 5 bases between. The V gene's germline CDR1 is SGDLS and CDR2 YYNGEE.